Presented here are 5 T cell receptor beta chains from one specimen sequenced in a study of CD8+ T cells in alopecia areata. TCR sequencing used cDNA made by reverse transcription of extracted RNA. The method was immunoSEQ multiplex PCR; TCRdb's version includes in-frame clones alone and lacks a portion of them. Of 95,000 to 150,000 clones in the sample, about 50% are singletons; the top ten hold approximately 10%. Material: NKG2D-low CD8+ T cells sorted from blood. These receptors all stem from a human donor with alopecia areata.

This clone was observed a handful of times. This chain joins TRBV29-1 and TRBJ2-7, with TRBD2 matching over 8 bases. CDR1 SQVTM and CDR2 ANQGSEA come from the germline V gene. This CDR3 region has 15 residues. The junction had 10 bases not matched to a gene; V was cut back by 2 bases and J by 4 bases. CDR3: CSVEFPGEREYEQYF. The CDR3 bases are TGCAGCGTTGAATTCCCAGGGGAGCGGGAGTACGAGCAGTACTTC.

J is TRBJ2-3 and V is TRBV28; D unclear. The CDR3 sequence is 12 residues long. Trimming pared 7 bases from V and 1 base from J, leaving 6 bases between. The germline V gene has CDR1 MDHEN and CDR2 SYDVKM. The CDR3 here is CASTGRTDTQYF. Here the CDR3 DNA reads TGTGCCAGCACTGGACGCACAGATACGCAGTATTTT. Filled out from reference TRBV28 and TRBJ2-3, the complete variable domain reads DVKVTQSSRYLVKRTGEKVFLECVQDMDHENMFWYRQDPGLGLRLIYFSYDVKMKEKGDIPEGYSVSREKKERFSLILESASTNQTSMYLCASTGRTDTQYFGPGTRLTVL.

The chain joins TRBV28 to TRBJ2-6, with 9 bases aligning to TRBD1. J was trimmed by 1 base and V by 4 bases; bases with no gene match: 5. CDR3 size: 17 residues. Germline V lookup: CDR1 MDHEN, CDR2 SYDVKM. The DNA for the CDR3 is TGTGCCAGCAGTTCAACGACAGGGGGGTCTGGGGCCAACGTCCTGACTTTC. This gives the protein CASSSTTGGSGANVLTF.

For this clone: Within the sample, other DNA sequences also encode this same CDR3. CDR3 sequence reads: CSAGGGSSYEQYF. The CDR3, as DNA: TGCAGCGCCGGCGGGGGCAGCTCCTACGAGCAGTACTTC. The gene calls are TRBV29-1 and TRBJ2-7; tentatively, D is TRBD2 (7 bases). The CDR3 sequence is 13 residues long. Germline lookup yields CDR1 SQVTM and CDR2 ANQGSEA. Between the trimmed V and J ends, which lost 7 bases and 0 bases, there was a span of 13 bases.

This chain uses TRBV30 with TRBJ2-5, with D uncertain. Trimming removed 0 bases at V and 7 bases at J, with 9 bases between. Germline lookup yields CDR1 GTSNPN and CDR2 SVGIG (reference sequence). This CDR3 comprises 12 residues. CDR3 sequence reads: CAWSVGNPTQYF. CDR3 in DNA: TGTGCCTGGAGTGTAGGGAATCCGACCCAGTACTTC.